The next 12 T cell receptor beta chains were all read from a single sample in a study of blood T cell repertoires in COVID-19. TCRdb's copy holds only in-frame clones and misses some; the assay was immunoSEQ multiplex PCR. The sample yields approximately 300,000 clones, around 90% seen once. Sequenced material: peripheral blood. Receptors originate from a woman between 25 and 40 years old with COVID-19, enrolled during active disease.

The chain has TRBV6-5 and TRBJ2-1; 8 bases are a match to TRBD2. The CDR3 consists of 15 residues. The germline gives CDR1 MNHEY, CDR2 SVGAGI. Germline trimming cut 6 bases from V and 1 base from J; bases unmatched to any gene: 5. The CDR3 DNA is TGTGCCAGCAGACTAGCGGTTCAATCCTACAATGAGCAGTTCTTC. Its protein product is CASRLAVQSYNEQFF.

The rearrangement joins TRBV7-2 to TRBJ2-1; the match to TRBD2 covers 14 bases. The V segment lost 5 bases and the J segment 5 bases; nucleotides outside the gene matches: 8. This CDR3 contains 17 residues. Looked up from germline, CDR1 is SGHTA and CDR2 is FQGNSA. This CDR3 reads CASSQTSGRGGDNEQFF. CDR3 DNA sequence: TGTGCCAGCAGCCAGACTAGCGGGAGGGGTGGGGACAATGAGCAGTTCTTC. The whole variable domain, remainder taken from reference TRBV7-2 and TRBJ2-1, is GAGVSQSPSNKVTEKGKDVELRCDPISGHTALYWYRQSLGQGLEFLIYFQGNSAPDKSGLPSDRFSAERTGGSVSTLTIQRTQQEDSAVYLCASSQTSGRGGDNEQFFGPGTRLTVL.

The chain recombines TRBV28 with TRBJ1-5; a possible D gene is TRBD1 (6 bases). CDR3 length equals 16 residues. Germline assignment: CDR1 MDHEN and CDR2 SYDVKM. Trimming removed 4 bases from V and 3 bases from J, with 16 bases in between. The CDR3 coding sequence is TGTGCCAGCAGTTCCACCCGGAAGGGGGACAATCAGCCCCAGCATTTT. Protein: CASSSTRKGDNQPQHF. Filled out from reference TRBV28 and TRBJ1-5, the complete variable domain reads DVKVTQSSRYLVKRTGEKVFLECVQDMDHENMFWYRQDPGLGLRLIYFSYDVKMKEKGDIPEGYSVSREKKERFSLILESASTNQTSMYLCASSSTRKGDNQPQHFGDGTRLSIL.

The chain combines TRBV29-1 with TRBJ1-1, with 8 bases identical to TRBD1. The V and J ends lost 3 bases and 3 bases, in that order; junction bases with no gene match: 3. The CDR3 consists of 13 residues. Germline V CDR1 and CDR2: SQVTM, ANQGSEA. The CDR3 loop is CSVDGQGYTEAFF. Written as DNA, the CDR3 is TGCAGCGTTGACGGACAGGGCTACACTGAAGCTTTCTTT.

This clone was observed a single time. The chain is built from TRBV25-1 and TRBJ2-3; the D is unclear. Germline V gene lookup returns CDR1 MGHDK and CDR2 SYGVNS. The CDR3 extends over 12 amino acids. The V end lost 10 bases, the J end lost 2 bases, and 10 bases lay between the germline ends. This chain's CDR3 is CATGPSTDTQYF. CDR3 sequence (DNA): TGTGCCACAGGTCCGTCCACAGATACGCAGTATTTT.

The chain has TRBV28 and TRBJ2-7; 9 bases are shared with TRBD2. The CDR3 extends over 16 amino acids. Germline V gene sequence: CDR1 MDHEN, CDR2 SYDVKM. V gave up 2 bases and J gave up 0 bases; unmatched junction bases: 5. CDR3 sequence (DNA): TGTGCCAGCAGTTTACGACTAGCGGAGGCCTCCTACGAGCAGTACTTC. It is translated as CASSLRLAEASYEQYF.

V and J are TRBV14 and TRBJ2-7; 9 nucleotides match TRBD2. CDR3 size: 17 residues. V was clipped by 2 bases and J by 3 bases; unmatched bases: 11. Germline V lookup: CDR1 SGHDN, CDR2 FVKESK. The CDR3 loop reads CASSQYRGLAGDYEQYF. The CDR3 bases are TGTGCCAGCAGCCAATACCGGGGTTTAGCGGGAGACTACGAGCAGTACTTC.

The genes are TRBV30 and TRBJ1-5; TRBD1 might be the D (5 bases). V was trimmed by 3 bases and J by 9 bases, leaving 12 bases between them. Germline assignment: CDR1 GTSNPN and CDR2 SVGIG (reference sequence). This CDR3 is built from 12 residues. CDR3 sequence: CAWSQGRGPQHF. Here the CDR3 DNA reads TGTGCCTGGAGCCAGGGCAGAGGGCCCCAGCATTTT.

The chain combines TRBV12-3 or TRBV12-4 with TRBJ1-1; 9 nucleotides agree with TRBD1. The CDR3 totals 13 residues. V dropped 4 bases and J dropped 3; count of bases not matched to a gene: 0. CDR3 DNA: TGTGCCAGCAGTTGGGACAGGGACACTGAAGCTTTCTTT. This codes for CASSWDRDTEAFF.

CDR3 sequence reads: CASSVRAGANEQFF. CDR3 nucleotides: TGTGCCAGCAGTGTTCGAGCGGGCGCCAATGAGCAGTTCTTC. This chain uses TRBV2 with TRBJ2-1, with a possible D match to TRBD2 (6 bases). V dropped 4 bases and J dropped 6 bases, with 13 bases sitting between them. The CDR3 loop spans 14 amino acids. The germline V gene has CDR1 SNHLY and CDR2 FYNNEI. The full variable domain, rest sourced from reference TRBV2 and TRBJ2-1, is EPEVTQTPSHQVTQMGQEVILRCVPISNHLYFYWYRQILGQKVEFLVSFYNNEISEKSEIFDDQFSVERPDGSNFTLKIRSTKLEDSAMYFCASSVRAGANEQFFGPGTRLTVL.

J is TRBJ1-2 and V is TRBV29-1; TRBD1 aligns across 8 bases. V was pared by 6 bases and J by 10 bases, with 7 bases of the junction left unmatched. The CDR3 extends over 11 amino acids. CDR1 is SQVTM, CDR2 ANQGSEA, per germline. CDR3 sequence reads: CSVRTGKDYTF. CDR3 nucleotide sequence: TGCAGCGTGAGGACAGGGAAAGACTACACCTTC.

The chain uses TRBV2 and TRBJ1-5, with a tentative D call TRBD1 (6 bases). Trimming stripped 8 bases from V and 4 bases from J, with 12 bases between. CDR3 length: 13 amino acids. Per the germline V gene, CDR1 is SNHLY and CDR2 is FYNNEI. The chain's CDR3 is CASAGGQNQPQHF. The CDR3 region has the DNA TGTGCCAGCGCCGGGGGGCAAAATCAGCCCCAGCATTTT.